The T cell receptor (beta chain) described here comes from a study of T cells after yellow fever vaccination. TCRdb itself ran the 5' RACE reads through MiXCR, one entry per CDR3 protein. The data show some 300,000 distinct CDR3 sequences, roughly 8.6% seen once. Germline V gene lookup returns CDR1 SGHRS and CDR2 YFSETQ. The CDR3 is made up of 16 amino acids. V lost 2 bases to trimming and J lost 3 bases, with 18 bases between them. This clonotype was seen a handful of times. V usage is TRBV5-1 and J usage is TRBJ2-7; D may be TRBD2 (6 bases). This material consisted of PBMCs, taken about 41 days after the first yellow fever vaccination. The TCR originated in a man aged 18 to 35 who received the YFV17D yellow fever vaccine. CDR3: CASSFAAAGKIYEQYF. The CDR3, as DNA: TGCGCCAGCAGCTTCGCAGCGGCGGGGAAAATCTACGAGCAGTACTTC.